The T cell receptor (beta chain) under discussion was sequenced for a study of cytomegalovirus exposure and HLA in healthy donors. The overall study: Genotyping showed around 80% of roughly 400 donors falling in the Caucasian-associated ancestry cluster.

Among the donors, all were healthy bone marrow donors. A multiplex PCR was run with 60 Vbeta primers and 13 Jbeta primers. The table came from immunoSEQ multiplex PCR; TCRdb's copy has only in-frame clones and leaves some out. This sample yields roughly 150,000 clones, of which roughly 77% are seen a single time; 11% belongs to the top ten. The CDR3 has 16 residues. Trimming shortened V by 6 bases and J by 4 bases, and 19 bases separated the two germline ends. Germline V gene sequence: CDR1 SNHLY, CDR2 FYNNEI. Specimen: PBMCs. The receptor was isolated from a man younger than 30 in good health and CMV-seropositive. V usage is TRBV2 and J usage is TRBJ2-1; a weak D match, TRBD1 (6 bases). In nucleotides, the CDR3 is TGTGCCAGCAGACCCAACAGGGTTAGGGGGTACAATGAGCAGTTCTTC. As protein: CASRPNRVRGYNEQFF.